The sequence of this TCR beta chain was determined in a study of follicular helper T cells after annual influenza vaccination. Study-level points and caveats: Recurrent ICOS+CD38+ cTfh clonotypes included tetramer and AIM influenza-specific ones. Day 7 ICOS+CD38+ clones later appeared mostly in ICOS-CD38- cTfh.

Indicated time point: 2013-2014 season, 7 days after vaccination. Excluded were substance abuse, HIV/AIDS, active cancer, immunomodulatory drugs and active illness. Germline CDR1 and CDR2: SGHKS and YYEKEE (reference sequence). The trim removed 5 bases at V and 6 bases at J, leaving 14 bases unmatched. The CDR3 has 16 amino acids. This table comes from immunoSEQ multiplex PCR, and its TCRdb copy is limited to in-frame clones, with some not included. The sample records approximately 8,700 clones, under 85% being singletons. This clone appeared once. Its antigen is currently unknown. The V gene is TRBV5-5, the J gene TRBJ1-5, with 7 bases fitting TRBD1. This specimen was CXCR5+ CD38- circulating T follicular helper cells from blood, taken 7 days after influenza vaccination. Subset denoted: circulating Tfh, non-naive CD4+CXCR5+PD-1+ (ICOS+CD38+ or ICOS-CD38-). This TCR came from an adult who received the influenza vaccine. The CDR3 DNA reads as TGTGCCAGCAGACGTGACAGGGCCTCGCCTTCTCAGCCCCAGCATTTT. This gives the protein CASRRDRASPSQPQHF.